This entry lists 19 T cell receptor beta chains sequenced from one sample in a study of T cell changes during pregnancy in multiple sclerosis. Some clones are missing from TCRdb's copy, which holds only in-frame ones; the method was immunoSEQ multiplex PCR. The table shows 65,000 to 85,000 clones, with about 91% occurring only once. Sequencing used peripheral blood, obtained after pregnancy. All receptors derive from a female donor with multiple sclerosis, enrolled in a pregnancy study.

J is TRBJ1-1 and V is TRBV5-4, with 8 bases aligning to TRBD1. CDR1 is SGHNT and CDR2 is YYREEE in the germline V gene (reference sequence). This CDR3 contains 16 residues. The ends lost 2 bases at V and 2 bases at J; junction bases unmatched: 8. CDR3 DNA: TGTGCCAGCAGCTTCGGACAGGGAAAAGGAAACACTGAAGCTTTCTTT. This encodes CASSFGQGKGNTEAFF.

The J gene is TRBJ1-2, the V gene TRBV6-5; no clear D gene. Germline lookup yields CDR1 MNHEY and CDR2 SVGAGI. There are 13 residues in the CDR3. V was pared by 9 bases and J by 4 bases, with 15 bases between. The CDR3: CASRGPQIYGYTF. The CDR3 coding sequence is TGTGCCAGTCGCGGGCCCCAGATCTATGGCTACACCTTC.

This clone has just one count. The chain has TRBV6-5 and TRBJ2-1; D is perhaps TRBD2 (6 bases). This CDR3 spans 13 amino acids. The germline V gene encodes CDR1 MNHEY and CDR2 SVGAGI. Trimming took 4 bases from V and 3 from J, leaving 7 bases between them. As DNA, the CDR3 is TGTGCCAGCAGTTCAGCGGGCTACAATGAGCAGTTCTTC. Protein product: CASSSAGYNEQFF.

The rearrangement uses TRBV4-2 and TRBJ2-7; 10 bases map to TRBD2. This CDR3 spans 15 amino acids. V dropped 5 bases and J dropped 2; count of bases not matched to a gene: 6. The germline gives CDR1 LGHNA, CDR2 YNFKEQ. The CDR3 loop reads CASSTPGTSAYEQYF. Here the CDR3 DNA reads TGTGCCAGCAGCACTCCCGGGACTAGCGCCTACGAGCAGTACTTC.

The chain carries TRBV4-2 and TRBJ2-2; 8 nucleotides align to TRBD1. The CDR3 spans 17 residues. Germline V gene sequence: CDR1 LGHNA, CDR2 YNFKEQ. J gave up 0 bases and V 0 bases, and 3 bases lay outside the gene matches. The CDR3 sequence is CASSQDRTGTNTGELFF. The CDR3 coding sequence is TGTGCCAGCAGCCAAGACCGGACAGGGACGAACACCGGGGAGCTGTTTTTT.

The CDR3 DNA reads TGCGCCAGCAGTCCCGGGGGGGAACCTGAAGCTTTCTTT. Its protein is CASSPGGEPEAFF. The chain carries TRBV5-1 and TRBJ1-1; perhaps TRBD1 as D (5 bases). Germline loops: CDR1 SGHRS, CDR2 YFSETQ. With 5 bases removed from V and 6 bases from J, the gap between germline ends came to 14 bases. CDR3 length: 13 residues. Looking up the rest from reference TRBV5-1 and TRBJ1-1 gives the full variable domain: KAGVTQTPRYLIKTRGQQVTLSCSPISGHRSVSWYQQTPGQGLQFLFEYFSETQRNKGNFPGRFSGRQFSNSRSEMNVSTLELGDSALYLCASSPGGEPEAFFGQGTRLTVV.

The CDR3 here is CASSTVGNTEAFF. The CDR3 DNA reads TGTGCCAGCAGCACAGTGGGGAACACTGAAGCTTTCTTT. The chain recombines TRBV7-9 with TRBJ1-1; D is undetermined. V lost 5 bases and J lost 1, with 8 bases in between. The germline V gene has CDR1 SEHNR and CDR2 FQNEAQ (reference sequence). CDR3 length: 13 amino acids.

The genes are TRBV6-1 and TRBJ2-7; TRBD1 might be the D (6 bases). Looked up from germline, CDR1 is MNHNS and CDR2 is SASEGT. V was pared by 6 bases and J by 3 bases, with 12 bases between. The CDR3 loop spans 13 amino acids. CDR3 protein: CASRQGPVYEQYF. DNA of the CDR3: TGTGCCAGCAGACAGGGCCCAGTCTACGAGCAGTACTTC.

The CDR3, as DNA: TGTGCCAGTAGCGTTCGGACAGGGGAAAGCGGCTACACCTTC. Translating gives CASSVRTGESGYTF. The V gene is TRBV19, the J gene TRBJ1-2; 9 positions match TRBD1. V lost 6 bases and J lost 8; bases outside the gene matches: 10. This CDR3 spans 14 amino acids. Germline V gene sequence: CDR1 LNHDA, CDR2 SQIVND (reference sequence).

The J gene is TRBJ2-5, the V gene TRBV19; D not certain. Germline CDR1 is LNHDA and CDR2 is SQIVND (reference sequence). V lost 0 bases, J lost 5 bases, and 13 bases lay in between. The CDR3 is 15 residues long. CDR3 residues: CASSIDRLSTETQYF. In DNA form, the CDR3 reads TGTGCCAGTAGTATAGATCGCCTATCAACGGAGACCCAGTACTTC.

The V gene is TRBV10-3, the J gene TRBJ2-2, with a tentative D call TRBD1 (6 bases). There are 13 residues in the CDR3. Germline CDR1 and CDR2: ENHRY and SYGVKD. V was trimmed by 9 bases and J by 1 base, leaving 9 bases between them. The CDR3 loop is CAILGQNTGELFF. DNA for the CDR3: TGTGCCATTTTGGGACAGAACACCGGGGAGCTGTTTTTT.

V is TRBV10-1 and J is TRBJ1-2; possible D gene TRBD1, 6 bases. Germline CDR1 WNHNN, CDR2 SYGVQD (reference sequence). V was shortened by 3 bases and J by 1 base, with 15 bases between the two germline ends. The CDR3 sequence is 16 residues long. In nucleotides, the CDR3 is TGCGCCAGCAGTGATAGTTCGACAGGCCGTAACTATGGCTACACCTTC. Protein: CASSDSSTGRNYGYTF.

The chain is built from TRBV5-1 and TRBJ2-5; D gene unclear. This CDR3 has 14 residues. V was trimmed by 0 bases and J by 2 bases, leaving 8 bases between them. Germline loops: CDR1 SGHRS, CDR2 YFSETQ. The CDR3 DNA reads TGCGCCAGCAGCTTGGGGCAGGAACAAGAGACCCAGTACTTC. This gives the protein CASSLGQEQETQYF.

This chain joins TRBV10-3 and TRBJ1-1; D not certain. With 6 bases removed from V and 1 base from J, the gap between germline ends came to 21 bases. Germline V gene lookup returns CDR1 ENHRY and CDR2 SYGVKD. The CDR3 loop spans 17 amino acids. CDR3 region: CAIRSGGGNLKNTEAFF. CDR3 sequence (DNA): TGTGCCATCAGATCCGGAGGAGGGAACTTAAAGAACACTGAAGCTTTCTTT.

The CDR3 bases are TGCGCCAGCAGCCAAGCGCGAAGGCCGGGAGGGCCCACCGGGGAGCTGTTTTTT. Amino acid sequence: CASSQARRPGGPTGELFF. The chain combines TRBV4-3 with TRBJ2-2; 8 bases line up with TRBD2. In germline, CDR1 is LGHNA, CDR2 YSLEER. V dropped 1 base and J dropped 4; count of bases not matched to a gene: 11. The CDR3 spans 18 residues.

This chain joins TRBV2 and TRBJ1-2; the D is unclear. V was clipped by 6 bases and J by 2 bases, with 10 bases between them. CDR3 size: 13 residues. Germline loops: CDR1 SNHLY, CDR2 FYNNEI. CDR3 amino acids: CASRMERNYGYTF. The CDR3 DNA is TGTGCCAGCAGAATGGAGAGGAACTATGGCTACACCTTC.

V and J are TRBV5-1 and TRBJ1-2; D unclear. Germline V lookup: CDR1 SGHRS, CDR2 YFSETQ. Trimming took 0 bases from V and 0 from J, leaving 6 bases between them. CDR3 size: 14 residues. CDR3 sequence reads: CASSLEVANYGYTF. The CDR3 coding sequence is TGCGCCAGCAGCTTGGAAGTAGCTAACTATGGCTACACCTTC.

This clone appeared a single time. The genes are TRBV6-4 and TRBJ1-5; D possibly corresponds to TRBD1 (6 bases). The CDR3 sequence is 17 residues long. Trimming removed 9 bases at V and 4 bases at J, with 25 bases between. Germline-derived CDR1 and CDR2 are MRHNA and SNTAGT. The CDR3 loop reads CAREGQGRRGTNQPQHF. The CDR3 DNA sequence: TGTGCCAGAGAAGGGCAGGGACGTAGGGGGACGAATCAGCCCCAGCATTTT.

In DNA form, the CDR3 reads TGCAGCGTTGTCGGAGGGACTGGAAACACCATATATTTT. Protein sequence: CSVVGGTGNTIYF. The V call is TRBV29-1, the J call TRBJ1-3; no clear D gene. V lost 4 bases to trimming and J lost 2 bases, with 9 bases between them. CDR3 length: 13 residues. From germline, CDR1 is SQVTM and CDR2 ANQGSEA. Filled out from reference TRBV29-1 and TRBJ1-3, the complete variable domain reads SAVISQKPSRDICQRGTSLTIQCQVDSQVTMMFWYRQQPGQSLTLIATANQGSEATYESGFVIDKFPISRPNLTFSTLTVSNMSPEDSSIYLCSVVGGTGNTIYFGEGSWLTVV.